Following are 5 T cell receptor beta chains from one sample sequenced in a study of OX40 agonist ivuxolimab in advanced cancers. Sequenced by immunoSEQ multiplex PCR; TCRdb stores in-frame clones only, minus some. Of more than 15,000 clones listed, roughly 75% are singletons. The material sequenced was CD4+ or CD8+ T cells sorted from blood, taken in a trial of the OX40 agonist ivuxolimab. These receptors all come from an adult with an advanced solid tumor such as melanoma, head and neck, liver or kidney cancer.

This chain links TRBV5-6 with TRBJ1-5; D is perhaps TRBD1 (6 bases). The V end was cut by 4 bases, the J end by 6 bases, with 17 bases between. The germline V gene encodes CDR1 SGHDT and CDR2 YYEEEE. The CDR3 contains 15 residues. As DNA, the CDR3 is TGTGCCAGCAGCAGGGGTAACGGGGGCGTTCAGCCCCAGCATTTT. This gives the protein CASSRGNGGVQPQHF.

The CDR3 nucleotides read TGTGCCAGCAGATCAGTTGGAGGGGGGGGCAATGAGCAGTTCTTC. This codes for CASRSVGGGGNEQFF. The chain carries TRBV27 and TRBJ2-1, with D perhaps matching TRBD2 (7 bases). Germline CDR1 reads MNHEY; CDR2 reads SMNVEV (reference sequence). V was clipped by 6 bases and J by 6 bases, with 18 bases between them. This CDR3 has 15 amino acids.

V usage is TRBV5-6 and J usage is TRBJ1-3; no definite D call. The V gene lost 0 bases and the J gene lost 0 bases, with 13 bases spanning the gap. From germline, CDR1 is SGHDT and CDR2 YYEEEE. This CDR3 is built from 17 residues. Written as DNA, the CDR3 is TGTGCCAGCAGCTTGGGAGCCGGACCGCTCTCTGGAAACACCATATATTTT. Translated, it gives CASSLGAGPLSGNTIYF.

This sequence joins TRBV9 and TRBJ2-7; 9 nucleotides match TRBD1. The junction had 10 bases not matched to a gene; V was cut back by 4 bases and J by 5 bases. The germline gives CDR1 SGDLS, CDR2 YYNGEE. The CDR3 contains 15 residues. The CDR3 loop is CASSPAGTGFNEQYF. CDR3 sequence (DNA): TGTGCCAGCAGCCCAGCCGGGACAGGGTTCAACGAGCAGTACTTC.

The V gene is TRBV6-4, the J gene TRBJ2-7; a weak D match, TRBD1 (6 bases). The CDR3 totals 17 residues. The germline V gene has CDR1 MRHNA and CDR2 SNTAGT. V lost 2 bases, J lost 4 bases, and 21 bases lay in between. The CDR3: CASSDRRRQDSWYEQYF. The CDR3 region has the DNA TGTGCCAGCAGTGACAGACGCAGACAGGACAGTTGGTACGAGCAGTACTTC.